The subject of this entry is one T cell receptor (beta chain). Primers included in the PCR were 60 Vbeta and 13 Jbeta primers. The table came from immunoSEQ multiplex PCR; TCRdb's copy has only in-frame clones and leaves some out. The table has over 100,000 clones, 75% to 85% seen once. The data are from a study of cytomegalovirus exposure and HLA in healthy donors. CDR1 and CDR2 (germline): SGHRS, YFSETQ. This CDR3 contains 13 residues. Trimming stripped 5 bases from V and 11 bases from J, with 16 bases between. The sequenced material came from PBMCs. This TCR derives from a woman between 50 and 59 years old in good health and CMV-seropositive. The chain joins TRBV5-1 to TRBJ1-4; D is possibly TRBD1 (5 bases). In nucleotides, the CDR3 is TGCGCCAGCAGTCCTGACAGCCGATCCAAACTGTTTTTT. Protein: CASSPDSRSKLFF. The whole variable domain, remainder taken from reference TRBV5-1 and TRBJ1-4, is KAGVTQTPRYLIKTRGQQVTLSCSPISGHRSVSWYQQTPGQGLQFLFEYFSETQRNKGNFPGRFSGRQFSNSRSEMNVSTLELGDSALYLCASSPDSRSKLFFGSGTQLSVL.